The T cell receptor beta chain under discussion was sequenced for a study of regulatory T cells in long-lasting Graves disease. CDR3 length: 14 residues. The V end lost 4 bases, the J end lost 2 bases, and 9 bases lay between the germline ends. In germline, CDR1 is SGHTA, CDR2 FQGNSA. Time point denoted: persistent/refractory GD, antithyroid drugs over 5 years with positive TRAb. RNA from PBMCs was the source of the TCR library. Enrollment of patients was through an endocrinology department in Xi'an, China. EDTA tubes were used for drawing 8 to 9 milliliters of peripheral blood. Study-level points and caveats: Researchers examined only peripheral blood and not thyroid tissue. Among samples with persistent disease, TRBV28, TRBJ1-2 and TRBJ2-5 were favored.

This clonotype was seen many times. Its specificity is unknown. Libraries of TCR beta came from iRepertoire HTBI primers plus Arm-PCR of CDR3 regions. TCRdb reprocessed the multiplex PCR reads with MiXCR, giving one entry per CDR3 protein. The sample has 450,000 or so distinct CDR3 sequences; roughly 22% are singletons. The sequence derives from a female donor with Graves disease. This rearrangement joins TRBV7-2 to TRBJ1-5; the D gene is possibly TRBD1 (5 bases). The sample here was peripheral blood mononuclear cells (PBMCs), taken when the disease was refractory, from a patient treated with antithyroid drugs. The CDR3 region has the DNA TGTGCCAGCAGCTCCGGGACGCGCAATCAGCCCCAGCATTTT. This gives the protein CASSSGTRNQPQHF.